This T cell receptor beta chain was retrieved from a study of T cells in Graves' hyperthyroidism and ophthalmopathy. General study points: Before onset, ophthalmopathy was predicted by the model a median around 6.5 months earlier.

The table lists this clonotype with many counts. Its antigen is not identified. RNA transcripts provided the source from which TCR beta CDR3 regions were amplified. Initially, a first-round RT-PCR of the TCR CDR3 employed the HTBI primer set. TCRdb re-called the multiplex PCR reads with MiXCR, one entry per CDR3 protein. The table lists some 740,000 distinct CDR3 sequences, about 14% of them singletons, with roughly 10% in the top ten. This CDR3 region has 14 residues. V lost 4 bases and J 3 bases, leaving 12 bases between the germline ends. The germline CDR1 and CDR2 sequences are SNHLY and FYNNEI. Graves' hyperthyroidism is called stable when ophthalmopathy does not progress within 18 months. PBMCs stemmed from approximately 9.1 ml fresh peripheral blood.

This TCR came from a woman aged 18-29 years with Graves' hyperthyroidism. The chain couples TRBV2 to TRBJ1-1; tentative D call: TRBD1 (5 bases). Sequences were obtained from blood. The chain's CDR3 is CASSVSAGDTEAFF. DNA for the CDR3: TGTGCCAGCAGTGTCTCCGCGGGGGACACTGAAGCTTTCTTT.